This T cell receptor beta chain was identified in a study of siplizumab effects on memory and regulatory T cells. Broader study findings: Many proliferating CD4+ or CD8+ clones remained unclassified. Roughly 75-95% of them could not be assigned either a naive or a memory phenotype. The Treg-derived share of mappable alloreactive CD4+ clones averaged roughly 64% with siplizumab and about 30% in controls. Siplizumab cultures yielded proliferating Tregs whose suppressive function was not confirmed. Naive T cells seemed more diverse than memory cells and seemed major alloresponse contributors.

Method: immunoSEQ multiplex PCR; TCRdb's copy keeps in-frame clones and lacks some. This sample has approximately 50,000 clones, with over 90% found just once. As regards this clone: The target antigen is unknown.

The CDR3 sequence is 12 residues long. The ends were cut back, 6 bases at V and 3 bases at J, with 8 bases in the middle. From germline, CDR1 is SGHDN and CDR2 FVKESK. The receptor comes from a human donor in good health. Sequenced sample: CD8+ T cells sorted from blood. The gene calls are TRBV14 and TRBJ1-1, with D uncertain. CDR3 DNA: TGTGCCAGCAGTCGCCCGCACACTGAAGCTTTCTTT. Residues: CASSRPHTEAFF.